The sequence of this T cell receptor beta chain was determined in a study of Graves' ophthalmopathy and Graves' hyperthyroidism (dated by TCRdb to the late 2010s). At the level of the whole study: Peripheral blood samples were taken at the time of initial diagnosis, before any treatment was given. To tell Graves' ophthalmopathy apart from Graves' hyperthyroidism, and to predict which patients would progress to ophthalmopathy, the study relied on TCR beta repertoire signatures. In total, approximately 140 blood samples were TCR-sequenced: approximately 40 ophthalmopathy, about 75 hyperthyroidism and around 17 hyperthyroidism-to-ophthalmopathy patients. A discovery set of about a hundred patients (approximately 45 ophthalmopathy, just over 55 stable hyperthyroidism) was enrolled to explore V-J signatures distinguishing ophthalmopathy from hyperthyroidism. For independent validation, a separate cohort was made up of some 19 hyperthyroidism patients plus 17 patients who later progressed from hyperthyroidism to ophthalmopathy. In more than five hyperthyroidism patients, T-cell repertoires of thyroid tissue and blood were compared. Following sampling, methimazole starting at 30 mg daily was administered to hyperthyroidism patients, and high-dose intravenous methylprednisolone was administered to ophthalmopathy patients. The 100 or so discovery patients were randomly divided into training and test sets at a 7:3 ratio. General findings and caveats noted by the study authors: Most of the expanded thyroid clonotypes with a frequency above 0.001 were also detected in blood, and it was suggested that the thyroid immune response may be reflected by blood repertoires. No statistical method was used to predetermine the sample size, and group allocation was not hidden from the investigators. In cross-validation, the 13-signature model distinguished ophthalmopathy from stable hyperthyroidism with less than 90% sensitivity and over 81% specificity, while in the test set the corresponding values were about 80% and 75%. In validation, the model predicted ophthalmopathy progression with about 64% sensitivity and around 72% specificity; some twelve predicted patients were CT-confirmed with GO in a median of 6.5 months.

TCR beta CDR3 regions were amplified from RNA transcripts for repertoire sequencing. A first-round RT-PCR used HTBI primers with the Qiagen OneStep RT-PCR kit, followed by a second-round multiplex PCR, size selection and purification. Sequencing of the libraries was carried out on an Illumina HiSeq2000 in paired-end mode with 100 bp reads. Per the original workflow: Reads were processed with SOAPnuke, discarding reads with adapters, uncalled bases, mean Phred below 15, or no exact constant-primer or identifier match. COPE v1.2.5 was used to merge the high-quality paired reads. Unique nucleotide sequences were defined as clonotypes and aligned to IMGT TRB V, D and J references using MiTCR v1.1. Analysis was restricted to V-J combinations with a frequency above 0.0001, which covered over 98% of repertoires. A TCR clonal expansion and chaos score per V-J combination was defined as the ratio of F50 clonal expansion to chaos observed in the TCRdist matrix. Welch's t-statistics and random forest were used to reduce the features to some 13 V-J combinations, which were then used as input to a naive Bayes classifier. Thyroid-blood repertoire similarity was quantified with the Morisita-Horn index. TCRdb ran its own pipeline on the public reads, namely fastp trimming at Q25 and MiXCR clone calling, and kept in-frame beta chains. Merged by CDR3 protein, the rows form single entries marked with the most common genes and DNA. The V and J calls and clone size come from TCRdb's table, not from the authors' own analysis. The sample contains 350,000 to 450,000 distinct CDR3 sequences, more than 20% of them found a single time. The top ten hold roughly 3% of the sample.

Stable hyperthyroidism was defined as no progression to ophthalmopathy within 18 months of follow-up. Hyperthyroidism patients were newly diagnosed, were aged 18 to 65 years, and had a disease duration under 2 months. Patients were excluded if they had other autoimmune diseases, uncontrolled infections, pregnancy or lactation. Clinical symptoms, serum thyroxine, TRAb, thyroid ultrasound and orbital computed tomography formed the basis of the diagnosis. PBMCs were isolated from around 10 ml of fresh peripheral blood by Ficoll-Paque density gradient centrifugation. Trizol reagent was used to extract the total RNA, and its quality was then checked on an Agilent 2100 Bioanalyzer. The CDR3 spans 14 residues, from the cysteine through the phenylalanine. The kept DNA is CDR3 alone, 42 bases in frame from the first base. V ends up 6 bases short and J 9 bases short, with an unmatched junction base count of 11.

In regard to this clonotype: Its antigen specificity is not known. Base qualities are not at hand, and no much larger clone is one base apart.

Source material: peripheral blood. This receptor was identified in a woman aged 18 to 35 with stable Graves' hyperthyroidism. Donor details come from another sample of the same person, matched by shared clones. The rearranged chain carries TRBV12-3 or TRBV12-4 and TRBJ2-1; 7 nucleotides in the junction match TRBD2. CDR3 sequence: CASSNRREGVEQFF. The bases read TGTGCCAGCAGCAATCGGAGGGAGGGCGTTGAGCAGTTCTTC.